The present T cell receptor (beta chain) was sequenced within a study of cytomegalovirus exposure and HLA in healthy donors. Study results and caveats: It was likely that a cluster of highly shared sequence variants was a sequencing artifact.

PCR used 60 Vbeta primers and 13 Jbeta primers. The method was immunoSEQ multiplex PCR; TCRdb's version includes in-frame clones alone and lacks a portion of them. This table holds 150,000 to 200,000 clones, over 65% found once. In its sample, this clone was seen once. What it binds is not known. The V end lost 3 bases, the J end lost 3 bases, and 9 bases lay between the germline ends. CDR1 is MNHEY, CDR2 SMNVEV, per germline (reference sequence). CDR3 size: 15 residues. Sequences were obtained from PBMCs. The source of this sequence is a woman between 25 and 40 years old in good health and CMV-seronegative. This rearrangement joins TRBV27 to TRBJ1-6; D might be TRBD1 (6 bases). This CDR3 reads CASSLRTVYNSPLHF. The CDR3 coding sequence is TGTGCCAGCAGTTTGCGGACAGTCTATAATTCACCCCTCCACTTT.